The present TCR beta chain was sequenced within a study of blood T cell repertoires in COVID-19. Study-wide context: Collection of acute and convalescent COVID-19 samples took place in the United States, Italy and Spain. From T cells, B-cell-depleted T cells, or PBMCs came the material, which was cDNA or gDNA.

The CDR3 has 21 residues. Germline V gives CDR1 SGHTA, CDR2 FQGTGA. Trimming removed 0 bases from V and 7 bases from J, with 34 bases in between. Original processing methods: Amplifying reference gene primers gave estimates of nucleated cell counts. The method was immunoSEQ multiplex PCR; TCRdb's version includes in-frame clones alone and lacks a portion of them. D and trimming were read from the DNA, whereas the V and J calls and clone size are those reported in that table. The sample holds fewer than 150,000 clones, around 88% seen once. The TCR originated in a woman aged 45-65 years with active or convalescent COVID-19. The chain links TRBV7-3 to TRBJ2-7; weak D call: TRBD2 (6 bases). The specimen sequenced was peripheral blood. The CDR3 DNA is TGTGCCAGCAGCTTAACGAAGTCCCCTTGGCTGGCGGGATCGGGGAAGGCGGAGCAGTACTTC. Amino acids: CASSLTKSPWLAGSGKAEQYF.